A selection of T cell receptor beta chains follows, all from one sample in a study of T-cell memory formation after mild COVID-19. TCRdb used MiXCR to reprocess the 5' RACE reads, holding one entry per CDR3 protein. The sample consists of 200,000 to 300,000 distinct CDR3 sequences, around 15% of them appearing once. Sequenced input: PBMCs or a T cell subset sorted from them (not recorded which). These TCRs come from a man aged 18 to 35 who had mild COVID-19 (a few samples of this study predate the infection). Cell type and time point are not known. The CDR3 runs from the conserved cysteine through the conserved F or W. Fields, in order: J gene, V gene, CDR3 protein.

j_gene: TRBJ2-7; v_gene: TRBV12-3/TRBV12-4; CDR3aa: CASSFRPLDYEQYF
j_gene: TRBJ2-1; v_gene: TRBV7-8; CDR3aa: CASSLILAGSYNEQFF
j_gene: TRBJ1-1; v_gene: TRBV6-2/TRBV6-3; CDR3aa: CASSYWGQNTEAFF
j_gene: TRBJ2-5; v_gene: TRBV18; CDR3aa: CASSPSDRVQYF
j_gene: TRBJ2-1; v_gene: TRBV11-3; CDR3aa: CASSRDPRGRDEQFF
j_gene: TRBJ1-4; v_gene: TRBV5-1; CDR3aa: CASSTGVEGDNEKLFF
j_gene: TRBJ2-3; v_gene: TRBV6-6; CDR3aa: CASSSGTGLRTDTQYF
j_gene: TRBJ2-3; v_gene: TRBV7-8; CDR3aa: CASSLAYFKSSTDTQYF
j_gene: TRBJ2-7; v_gene: TRBV10-3; CDR3aa: CAISDFYEQYF
j_gene: TRBJ2-3; v_gene: TRBV6-2/TRBV6-3; CDR3aa: CASGKYGTQYF
j_gene: TRBJ1-6; v_gene: TRBV4-3; CDR3aa: CASSQAKGQGARSPLHF
j_gene: TRBJ2-3; v_gene: TRBV30; CDR3aa: CAWIFKGTDTQYF
j_gene: TRBJ2-5; v_gene: TRBV6-6; CDR3aa: CASSPRAGVQETQYF
j_gene: TRBJ2-1; v_gene: TRBV9; CDR3aa: CASSVGRAGVTRNEQFF
j_gene: TRBJ2-3; v_gene: TRBV7-6; CDR3aa: CASSRTGGGADTQYF
j_gene: TRBJ1-1; v_gene: TRBV28; CDR3aa: CASRTGVTEAFF
j_gene: TRBJ2-7; v_gene: TRBV20-1; CDR3aa: CSASDFSYEQYF
j_gene: TRBJ1-2; v_gene: TRBV18; CDR3aa: CASSPPYRGRGYTF
j_gene: TRBJ1-2; v_gene: TRBV25-1; CDR3aa: CASTLLPRVGGYGYTF
j_gene: TRBJ2-1; v_gene: TRBV6-2/TRBV6-3; CDR3aa: CASTMTSGGASEQFF
j_gene: TRBJ2-5; v_gene: TRBV29-1; CDR3aa: CSVRQGRTEETQYF
j_gene: TRBJ1-4; v_gene: TRBV28; CDR3aa: CASSFPDIVNEKLFF
j_gene: TRBJ2-5; v_gene: TRBV5-4; CDR3aa: CASSGPQGPQETQYF
j_gene: TRBJ1-2; v_gene: TRBV9; CDR3aa: CASSAATGAVYGYTF
j_gene: TRBJ1-5; v_gene: TRBV7-2; CDR3aa: CASSQTGRQPQHF
j_gene: TRBJ2-3; v_gene: TRBV3-1; CDR3aa: CASSQKAGGYTDTQYF
j_gene: TRBJ2-3; v_gene: TRBV5-1; CDR3aa: CASRRTSMDTQYF
j_gene: TRBJ1-4; v_gene: TRBV7-2; CDR3aa: CASSLAPQRATNEKLFF
j_gene: TRBJ2-1; v_gene: TRBV20-1; CDR3aa: CSAIPPGSRGNEQFF
j_gene: TRBJ1-6; v_gene: TRBV7-2; CDR3aa: CASSLEEKSSYNSPLHF